The clone carrying this T cell receptor (beta chain) has a handful of counts. This specimen comes from a study of neurological immune-mediated disorders. The study built unsorted libraries from 2 million PBMCs kept at -80 C. In germline, CDR1 is MNHNY, CDR2 SVGAGI (reference sequence). The CDR3 has 13 amino acids. The ends were cut back, 6 bases at V and 5 bases at J, with 11 bases in the middle. Every sequencing run returned over 170 million TCR-beta sequences, which were derived from 15-18 subjects. TCRdb passed the 5' RACE reads through MiXCR, listing each CDR3 protein once. Of roughly 70,000 distinct CDR3 sequences listed, 5.2% are singletons.

The receptor was derived from a woman in her thirties with multiple sclerosis. The chain employs TRBV6-6 and TRBJ1-5, with D uncertain. The sequenced material came from PBMCs. In DNA, the CDR3 is TGTGCCAGCAGGCCAGACCTTTATCAGCCCCAGCATTTT. Its protein product is CASRPDLYQPQHF.